A selection of T cell receptor beta chains follows, all from one sample in a study of shared clonotypes between healthy human individuals. The method was immunoSEQ multiplex PCR; TCRdb's version includes in-frame clones alone and lacks a portion of them. This sample has around 550,000 clones, with 90% to 96% found just once. The sample consisted of naive CD4+ T cells sorted from blood. Every receptor here comes from a woman younger than 45 in good health. Both conserved end residues are part of each CDR3. The D gene is left open where the match is weak.

j_call: TRBJ2-7; v_call: TRBV28; d_call: TRBD2; cdr3_aa: CASRGSVAGAYEQYF; cdr3_nt: TGTGCCAGCAGGGGGTCAGTGGCGGGAGCCTACGAGCAGTACTTC
j_call: TRBJ2-7; v_call: TRBV4-1; d_call: NA; cdr3_aa: CASSQDKGYEQYF; cdr3_nt: TGCGCCAGCAGCCAAGATAAGGGGTACGAGCAGTACTTC
j_call: TRBJ2-1; v_call: TRBV28; d_call: NA; cdr3_aa: CASTRGQGYYNEQFF; cdr3_nt: TGTGCCAGCACCCGAGGGCAGGGCTACTACAATGAGCAGTTCTTC
j_call: TRBJ1-2; v_call: TRBV28; d_call: NA; cdr3_aa: CASSFPPLQGHDDEGGYTF; cdr3_nt: TGTGCCAGCAGTTTCCCGCCGCTCCAGGGGCATGACGATGAAGGTGGCTACACCTTC
j_call: TRBJ2-2; v_call: TRBV4-2; d_call: NA; cdr3_aa: CASSQDHGTAGELFF; cdr3_nt: TGTGCCAGCAGCCAAGATCATGGGACTGCTGGGGAGCTGTTTTTT
j_call: TRBJ2-7; v_call: TRBV19; d_call: NA; cdr3_aa: CASQGGGRGYEQYF; cdr3_nt: TGTGCCAGCCAGGGAGGCGGGCGAGGGTACGAGCAGTACTTC
j_call: TRBJ2-1; v_call: TRBV18; d_call: NA; cdr3_aa: CASSPGEFNEQFF; cdr3_nt: TGTGCCAGCTCCCCAGGGGAGTTCAATGAGCAGTTCTTC
j_call: TRBJ2-3; v_call: TRBV15; d_call: NA; cdr3_aa: CATSRDTGGTDTQYF; cdr3_nt: TGTGCCACCAGCAGAGATACGGGAGGCACAGATACGCAGTATTTT
j_call: TRBJ1-1; v_call: TRBV13; d_call: TRBD1; cdr3_aa: CASSFSRTGWTEAFF; cdr3_nt: TGTGCCAGCAGCTTCTCCAGGACAGGGTGGACTGAAGCTTTCTTT
j_call: TRBJ2-3; v_call: TRBV29-1; d_call: TRBD2; cdr3_aa: CSTKAGVGDTQYF; cdr3_nt: TGCAGCACAAAAGCGGGAGTTGGAGATACGCAGTATTTT
j_call: TRBJ2-7; v_call: TRBV2; d_call: TRBD1; cdr3_aa: CASRTDWTGGYEQYF; cdr3_nt: TGTGCCAGCAGAACTGACTGGACAGGGGGTTACGAGCAGTACTTC
j_call: TRBJ2-2; v_call: TRBV5-1; d_call: TRBD1; cdr3_aa: CASSLIPQGINTGELFF; cdr3_nt: TGCGCCAGCAGCCTGATCCCACAGGGGATAAACACCGGGGAGCTGTTTTTT
j_call: TRBJ2-1; v_call: TRBV28; d_call: NA; cdr3_aa: CASSGGVVRNNEQFF; cdr3_nt: TGTGCCAGCAGCGGAGGGGTGGTTCGGAACAATGAGCAGTTCTTC
j_call: TRBJ2-7; v_call: TRBV5-4; d_call: NA; cdr3_aa: CASSPQPDIVQYF; cdr3_nt: TGTGCCAGCAGCCCGCAACCCGACATAGTGCAGTACTTC